This TCR beta chain was retrieved from a study of CD8+ T cells in alopecia areata. RNA was isolated and reverse transcribed to cDNA, the sequencing template. Assay used: immunoSEQ multiplex PCR; TCRdb lists only in-frame clones, some missing. The sample lists roughly 200,000 clones, around 43% occurring once. The treatment is: oral pan-JAK inhibitor, 5-10 mg twice daily. Germline CDR1 SGHTA, CDR2 FQGNSA. The junction had 10 bases not matched to a gene; V was cut back by 4 bases and J by 5 bases. The CDR3 runs to 15 residues. A few counts support this clone. Here the sequenced sample was CD4+ T cells sorted from blood, taken at roughly week 38, from a patient treated with tofacitinib. The gene calls are TRBV7-2 and TRBJ1-1; the match to TRBD1 covers 7 bases. The clonotype originates from a human donor with alopecia areata. In DNA, the CDR3 is TGTGCCAGCAGCTCGCAACAGGGGTGGGAAACTGAAGCTTTCTTT. The encoded protein is CASSSQQGWETEAFF.